This T cell receptor (beta chain) came from a study of blood T cell repertoires in COVID-19. Study-wide background: The United States, Italy and Spain supplied acute and convalescent COVID-19 samples. From T cells, B-cell-depleted T cells, or PBMCs came the material, which was cDNA or gDNA.

Here immunoSEQ multiplex PCR was the method, and the copy in TCRdb shows in-frame clones only, minus some. There are 200,000 to 250,000 clones in the sample; about 86% occur only once, and roughly 3% lies in the top ten. CDR3 length equals 15 residues. With 5 bases clipped from V and 0 bases from J, the junction kept 6 bases outside the gene matches. CDR1 and CDR2 (germline): MDHEN, SYDVKM. This clone was observed a single time. What was sequenced was peripheral blood. The chain couples TRBV28 to TRBJ2-7, with 8 bases matching TRBD1. This sequence originates from a woman aged 25 to 45 who had recovered from COVID-19. The CDR3 nucleotides are TGTGCCAGCAGTACTGCCGGGACAGGCTCCTACGAGCAGTACTTC. Protein sequence: CASSTAGTGSYEQYF.